Listed below are T cell receptor beta chains from one sample, sequenced in a study of blood T cell repertoires in COVID-19. Only in-frame clones appear in the TCRdb table, and some are missing; sequencing was by immunoSEQ multiplex PCR. Of nearly 250,000 clones in the sample, more than 75% were seen once. The sequencing input was peripheral blood. These receptors came from a woman of 80 years or more with COVID-19, enrolled during active disease. Both conserved end residues are part of each CDR3. A D gene is named only where the DNA matches it firmly. Where a row states a size, it is once, few, many or the class of an expanded clone; other rows omit it.

d_call	v_call	clone_size	j_call	cdr3_aa	cdr3_nt
TRBD1	TRBV20-1	NA	TRBJ1-1	CSASPGTVEIAFF	TGCAGTGCTAGTCCCGGGACAGTTGAGATAGCTTTCTTT
NA	TRBV5-1	NA	TRBJ1-2	CASSQTMDGYTF	TGCGCCAGCAGCCAAACTATGGATGGCTACACCTTC
TRBD2	TRBV7-7	NA	TRBJ2-5	CASSQSGTREETQYF	TGTGCCAGCAGCCAATCCGGGACTAGGGAAGAGACCCAGTACTTC
TRBD1	TRBV3-1/TRBV3-2	NA	TRBJ1-2	CASSHTGGSLGGYGYTF	TGTGCCAGCAGCCATACAGGGGGCTCCCTAGGGGGCTATGGCTACACCTTC
TRBD1	TRBV6-5	NA	TRBJ2-1	CASSYGSGGYYEQFF	TGTGCCAGCAGTTATGGGTCAGGGGGCTATTATGAGCAGTTCTTC
NA	TRBV6-2/TRBV6-3	few	TRBJ1-1	CASSSQGLGEAFF	TGTGCCAGCAGCTCCCAGGGGTTGGGTGAAGCTTTCTTT
NA	TRBV19	few	TRBJ1-1	CASSIDRRHTEAFF	TGTGCCAGTAGTATCGACAGGCGCCACACTGAAGCTTTCTTT
NA	TRBV19	NA	TRBJ1-1	CASSISRENPEAFF	TGTGCCAGTAGTATATCTCGGGAGAACCCTGAAGCTTTCTTT
TRBD1	TRBV25-1	NA	TRBJ1-5	CASSEGTGAQPQHF	TGTGCCAGCAGTGAGGGAACAGGGGCACAGCCCCAGCATTTT
NA	TRBV10-2	NA	TRBJ1-4	CASSLTGLNEKLFF	TGCGCCAGCAGTCTTACAGGTCTCAATGAAAAACTGTTTTTT
NA	TRBV11-3	NA	TRBJ2-5	CASSSGAGKEETQYF	TGTGCCAGCAGCTCAGGGGCAGGGAAGGAAGAGACCCAGTACTTC
NA	TRBV7-2	NA	TRBJ1-4	CASSLGGAQKKLFF	TGTGCCAGCAGCTTGGGCGGGGCGCAAAAAAAACTGTTTTTT
NA	TRBV6-5	NA	TRBJ1-5	CASSFDSFPSQPQHF	TGTGCCAGCAGTTTCGACAGTTTCCCCAGTCAGCCCCAGCATTTT
NA	TRBV12-3/TRBV12-4	NA	TRBJ1-1	CASSLSPMRAFF	TGTGCCAGCAGTTTAAGTCCTATGCGAGCTTTCTTT
NA	TRBV12-3/TRBV12-4	NA	TRBJ2-5	CASGRGKETQYF	TGTGCCAGCGGTAGGGGGAAAGAGACCCAGTACTTC
NA	TRBV4-1	NA	TRBJ1-3	CASSEGSTNSGNTIYF	TGCGCCAGCAGTGAAGGGAGCACCAACTCTGGAAACACCATATATTTT
NA	TRBV28	NA	TRBJ1-3	CASSSQGRNTIYF	TGTGCCAGCAGTTCTCAGGGTAGAAACACCATATATTTT
TRBD1	TRBV6-1	NA	TRBJ1-2	CASSDDRVGDGYTF	TGTGCCAGCAGTGATGACAGGGTGGGCGATGGCTACACCTTC
TRBD1	TRBV6-5	once	TRBJ1-2	CASTRGNRGHGGYTF	TGTGCCAGCACCCGGGGCAACAGGGGGCATGGAGGCTACACCTTC
NA	TRBV7-2	NA	TRBJ1-6	CASSLAGALRSPLHF	TGTGCCAGCAGCTTAGCAGGGGCGCTTCGTTCACCCCTCCACTTT
NA	TRBV5-5	NA	TRBJ1-1	CASQHPGTPNTEAFF	TGTGCCAGCCAACACCCCGGGACACCGAACACTGAAGCTTTCTTT
NA	TRBV18	once	TRBJ2-4	CASSPPMGEVAKNIQYF	TGTGCCAGCTCACCACCGATGGGGGAGGTGGCCAAAAACATTCAGTACTTC
NA	TRBV6-5	NA	TRBJ1-4	CASSQGQGGEKLFF	TGTGCCAGCAGTCAGGGGCAGGGTGGTGAAAAACTGTTTTTT
TRBD2	TRBV24-1	NA	TRBJ2-1	CATSDGLAGDEQFF	TGTGCCACCAGTGATGGACTAGCGGGGGATGAGCAGTTCTTC
TRBD1	TRBV7-2	once	TRBJ2-4	CASSLREGTEVSKNIQYF	TGTGCCAGCAGCTTAAGAGAAGGGACAGAGGTTTCCAAAAACATTCAGTACTTC
NA	TRBV27	NA	TRBJ1-4	CASSLTTARFEKLFF	TGTGCCAGCAGTTTAACGACAGCAAGGTTCGAAAAACTGTTTTTT
TRBD1	TRBV29-1	NA	TRBJ1-2	CSVAGTANYGYTF	TGCAGCGTTGCCGGGACAGCTAACTATGGCTACACCTTC
TRBD1	TRBV9	NA	TRBJ1-2	CASSEGTGTGDYGYTF	TGTGCCAGCAGTGAAGGGACCGGGACAGGGGACTATGGCTACACCTTC
TRBD1	TRBV10-2	NA	TRBJ1-2	CASTGQGSNYGYTF	TGCGCCAGCACGGGACAGGGCTCTAACTATGGCTACACCTTC
NA	TRBV24-1	few	TRBJ1-1	CATSLLLSKNIQFREAFF	TGTGCCACCAGTCTATTGTTATCCAAAAATATACAGTTTAGAGAAGCTTTCTTT
NA	TRBV2	NA	TRBJ1-6	CASRDSRYNSPLHF	TGTGCCAGCAGGGACAGTCGGTATAATTCACCCCTCCACTTT
TRBD1	TRBV5-1	NA	TRBJ1-6	CASSLDRGSGSPLHF	TGCGCCAGCAGCCTCGACAGGGGGTCTGGATCACCCCTCCACTTT
TRBD1	TRBV19	NA	TRBJ1-4	CASTPGGPPYEKLFF	TGTGCCAGTACCCCAGGGGGCCCTCCTTATGAAAAACTGTTTTTT
TRBD1	TRBV19	once	TRBJ2-1	CASSNPGQGYYNEQFF	TGTGCCAGTAGTAACCCGGGACAGGGATACTACAATGAGCAGTTCTTC